The subject of this entry is one TCR beta chain. The data belong to a study of blood T cell repertoires in COVID-19. Study as a whole: Spain, Italy and the United States supplied samples that represented acute and convalescent COVID-19.

The method was immunoSEQ multiplex PCR; TCRdb's version includes in-frame clones alone and lacks a portion of them. The table includes 130,000 to 150,000 clones, more than 70% detected once. Germline-derived CDR1 and CDR2 are SGHTA and FQGNSA. Trimming pared 1 base from V and 7 bases from J, leaving 11 bases between. The CDR3 contains 15 residues. The sequence was collected from a man between 45 and 60 years old with active or convalescent COVID-19. Input material: peripheral blood. This rearrangement joins TRBV7-2 to TRBJ1-6, with D perhaps TRBD1 (6 bases). The CDR3 nucleotides read TGTGCCAGCAGCTTAGTGGGGGCAAGCAATTCACCCCTCCACTTT. This encodes CASSLVGASNSPLHF.